These 18 T cell receptor beta chains were sequenced from one sample in a study of vaccination and CD4 T cells after COVID-19. This sample's treatment: approximately nine-day PBMC culture with coronavirus spike peptide pools or control peptides (ViraFEST assay). Oncomine TCR Beta short-read sequencing was applied to DNA from cultured CD4+ T cells. From the PCR reads, TCRdb called clonotypes with MiXCR, one entry per CDR3 protein. Among about 12,000 distinct CDR3 sequences, 44% were seen once, and the ten largest hold less than 7.5%. These TCRs' antigens remain unknown. Sequenced input: CD4+ T cells from blood, cultured in vitro. These receptors were collected from a human donor who had recovered from COVID-19.

This clonotype was detected a few times. This chain connects TRBV10-1 to TRBJ1-2, with D unresolved. The CDR3 length is 13 residues. V lost 6 bases, J lost 4 bases, and 12 bases lay in between. CDR1 and CDR2 (germline): WNHNN, SYGVQD (reference sequence). CDR3 in DNA: TGCGCCAGCAGCGCAGGCCGGTCCTATGGCTACACCTTC. This translates into CASSAGRSYGYTF.

The chain has TRBV20-1 and TRBJ2-6, with 9 bases matching TRBD1. Unmatched junction bases numbered 3, after V lost 0 bases and J lost 0 bases. This CDR3 contains 17 residues. The germline gives CDR1 DFQATT, CDR2 SNEGSKA (reference sequence). DNA of the CDR3: TGCAGTGCTAGAGAGACAGGGGGACTCTCTGGGGCCAACGTCCTGACTTTC. This encodes CSARETGGLSGANVLTF.

This clonotype was seen more than once but under ten times. The genes are TRBV5-1 and TRBJ2-1; possible D gene TRBD2, 5 bases. This CDR3 is 13 amino acids long. Germline CDR1 reads SGHRS; CDR2 reads YFSETQ. Between the trimmed V and J ends, which lost 4 bases and 5 bases, there was a span of 10 bases. CDR3 coding DNA: TGCGCCAGCAGCCTCACTAGAAACAATGAGCAGTTCTTC. The encoded protein is CASSLTRNNEQFF.

The chain employs TRBV29-1 and TRBJ2-2, with D maybe TRBD1 (6 bases). The V end lost 6 bases, the J end lost 1 base, and 21 bases lay between the germline ends. This CDR3 contains 17 residues. The germline CDR1 and CDR2 sequences are SQVTM and ANQGSEA. CDR3 coding DNA: TGCAGCGTAAAATTGTATTGGACAGCTAAGAACACCGGGGAGCTGTTTTTT. This sequence encodes CSVKLYWTAKNTGELFF.

The CDR3 nucleotides read TGTGCCAGCAGTTACTCGCGTCCCAACCAAGGCTACGAGCAGTACTTC. This codes for CASSYSRPNQGYEQYF. The chain uses TRBV6-5 and TRBJ2-7, with D hard to call. V shed 0 bases and J shed 3 bases, with 15 bases lying between them. CDR1 and CDR2 (germline): MNHEY, SVGAGI. The CDR3 loop spans 16 amino acids.

This clonotype was counted only a few times. The chain combines TRBV7-2 with TRBJ1-1; D might be TRBD1 (6 bases). Germline V gene sequence: CDR1 SGHTA, CDR2 FQGNSA. The V end was cut by 2 bases, the J end by 3 bases, with 19 bases between. There are 17 residues in the CDR3. CDR3 region: CASSLTPPWGRDTEAFF. The DNA of the CDR3 is TGTGCCAGCAGCTTAACCCCTCCCTGGGGGCGCGACACTGAAGCTTTCTTT.

This chain links TRBV20-1 with TRBJ2-2; D remains ambiguous. Trimming took 0 bases from V and 0 from J, leaving 5 bases between them. Germline CDR1 and CDR2: DFQATT and SNEGSKA (reference sequence). The CDR3 is made up of 14 amino acids. The CDR3 spells CSARDAANTGELFF. CDR3 coding DNA: TGCAGTGCTAGAGATGCAGCGAACACCGGGGAGCTGTTTTTT.

This chain connects TRBV12-3 or TRBV12-4 to TRBJ1-5, with D unclear. V was cut by 8 bases and J by 5 bases, with 4 bases left in between. CDR3 length equals 10 residues. CDR3 protein: CASPDQPQHF. DNA of the CDR3: TGTGCCAGCCCCGATCAGCCCCAGCATTTT.

The chain links TRBV20-1 to TRBJ2-1; D is tentatively TRBD1 or TRBD2 (5 bases each). The length of the CDR3 is 13 residues. V lost 2 bases, J lost 8 bases, and 13 bases lay in between. The germline CDR1 and CDR2 sequences are DFQATT and SNEGSKA (reference sequence). DNA for the CDR3: TGCAGTGCTAGATCTAGCTGGGGCGATGAGCAGTTCTTC. Translation: CSARSSWGDEQFF.

The chain couples TRBV12-2 to TRBJ1-6. TRBV12-2 is listed as a pseudogene. The CDR3 is 14 residues long. The CDR3, as DNA: TGTGGAGTTCCGGGTGAGCCAAGGCGTTCACCCCTCCACTTT. This codes for CGVPGEPRRSPLHF.

DNA for the CDR3: TGTGCCAGCAGTTTCACAGATACGCAGTATTTT. Residues: CASSFTDTQYF. This rearrangement joins TRBV28 to TRBJ2-3; D unresolved. CDR1 MDHEN and CDR2 SYDVKM come from the germline V gene. This CDR3 is 11 amino acids long. Trimming shortened V by 3 bases and J by 2 bases, and 0 bases separated the two germline ends.

The chain carries TRBV28 and TRBJ1-2, with TRBD1 identical over 8 bases. The V gene end was trimmed by 4 bases and the J gene end by 6 bases; junction bases not matched to a gene: 7. Per germline, CDR1 MDHEN and CDR2 SYDVKM. There are 14 residues in the CDR3. The CDR3 DNA reads as TGTGCCAGCAGTTATCGGACAGGGTTGGATGGCTACACCTTC. Residues: CASSYRTGLDGYTF.

In this sample, this clonotype turned up a few times. The rearrangement joins TRBV6-1 to TRBJ2-2; the match to TRBD2 covers 7 bases. Looked up from germline, CDR1 is MNHNS and CDR2 is SASEGT. The CDR3 has 15 amino acids. With V trimmed by 6 bases and J by 4 bases, 8 bases remained unmatched. The CDR3: CASRRAGKGTGELFF. The CDR3 DNA reads as TGTGCCAGCAGGCGAGCGGGGAAGGGCACCGGGGAGCTGTTTTTT.

This clonotype was observed a few times. The rearrangement uses TRBV7-2 and TRBJ2-7; D is undetermined. The CDR3 has 12 amino acids. Germline V lookup: CDR1 SGHTA, CDR2 FQGNSA. The V and J ends lost 2 bases and 4 bases respectively, with 6 bases between them. CDR3 nucleotides: TGTGCCAGCAGCTTAAGCAGTTACGAGCAGTACTTC. Encoded protein: CASSLSSYEQYF.

The chain uses TRBV9 and TRBJ2-3, with 7 bases lining up with TRBD2. The CDR3 loop spans 16 amino acids. Germline loops: CDR1 SGDLS, CDR2 YYNGEE. With V trimmed by 0 bases and J by 4 bases, 8 bases remained unmatched. CDR3 in amino acids: CASSVAAGSFADTQYF. CDR3 DNA: TGTGCCAGCAGCGTAGCAGCGGGAAGTTTCGCAGATACGCAGTATTTT.

The chain uses TRBV24-1 and TRBJ1-2; the match to TRBD1 covers 7 bases. The V gene end was trimmed by 9 bases and the J gene end by 2 bases; junction bases not matched to a gene: 5. The germline V gene has CDR1 KGHDR and CDR2 SFDVKD. The CDR3 has 13 amino acids. CDR3 sequence (DNA): TGTGCCACCTCCCGGGACAGAAACTATGGCTACACCTTC. Amino acid sequence: CATSRDRNYGYTF.

The rearrangement links TRBV18 to TRBJ1-5; D remains unclear. V was cut by 3 bases and J by 3 bases, with 6 bases left in between. This CDR3 comprises 13 residues. Per germline, CDR1 KGHSH and CDR2 LQKENI. The CDR3 DNA reads TGTGCCAGCTCACCGGGTTACAATCAGCCCCAGCATTTT. It encodes CASSPGYNQPQHF.

The chain has TRBV7-8 and TRBJ1-1; perhaps TRBD1 as D (6 bases). CDR3 length: 13 amino acids. V was cut by 1 base and J by 6 bases, with 9 bases left in between. Germline V CDR1 and CDR2: SGHVS, FQNEAQ. The CDR3 spells CASSLGQAAEAFF. For the CDR3, the DNA is TGTGCCAGCAGCTTAGGACAGGCCGCTGAAGCTTTCTTT. The full variable domain, its missing parts supplied by reference TRBV7-8 and TRBJ1-1, is GAGVSQSPRYKVAKRGQDVALRCDPISGHVSLFWYQQALGQGPEFLTYFQNEAQLDKSGLPSDRFFAERPEGSVSTLKIQRTQQEDSAVYLCASSLGQAAEAFFGQGTRLTVV.